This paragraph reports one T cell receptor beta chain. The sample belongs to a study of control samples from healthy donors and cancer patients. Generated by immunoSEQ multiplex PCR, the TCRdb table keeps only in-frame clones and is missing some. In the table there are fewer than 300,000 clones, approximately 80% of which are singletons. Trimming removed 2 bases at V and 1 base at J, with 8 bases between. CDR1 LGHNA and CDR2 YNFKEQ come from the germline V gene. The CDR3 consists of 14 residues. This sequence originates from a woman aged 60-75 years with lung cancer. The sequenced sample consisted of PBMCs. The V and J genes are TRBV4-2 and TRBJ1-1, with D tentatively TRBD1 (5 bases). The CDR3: CASSQQGTNTEAFF. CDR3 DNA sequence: TGTGCCAGCAGCCAACAGGGTACGAACACTGAAGCTTTCTTT.